This T cell receptor beta chain was sequenced during a study of response to subunit inactivated influenza vaccine listed by TCRdb under 2018. Notes on the research overall: The study used deep quantitative T cell receptor repertoire profiling to track responses to a trivalent subunit inactivated influenza vaccine.

Receptors were amplified or captured by RT-PCR. This sample was sequenced with an Illumina HiSeq 2500. TCRdb passed the public sequencing reads through fastp at Q25 and MiXCR, retaining productive beta sequences. For every CDR3 protein sequence, its rows merge into one entry that carries the most common genes and DNA. This sample comprises approximately 730,000 distinct CDR3 sequences, approximately 15% of them detected only once. Jointly, the top ten make up 6% to 7% of the sample. This clonotype appeared many times. Its antigen specificity is not known. No qualities accompany the bases; no much larger clone lies one base away. Here is what the overall study found, with its caveats: The authors suggested that each seasonal influenza vaccination may recruit only a limited number of new T cells.

From cysteine to phenylalanine, the CDR3 is 16 amino acids long. The read is trimmed to its CDR3 DNA, 48 bases read in frame from base 1. V drops 4 bases and J drops 4 bases, leaving 16 bases in between. The germline V gene gives CDR1 as KGHDR and CDR2 as SFDVKD. This receptor was taken from a man aged 45-65 years who received an inactivated influenza vaccine. Donor details come from another sample of the same person, matched by shared clones. The input for sequencing was PBMCs from blood, taken about 14 days before vaccination. The chain is encoded by TRBV24-1 joined to TRBJ2-1; the D gene assignment is perhaps TRBD1 or TRBD2, with each matching 6 bases. The CDR3 has the sequence CATSERGTSPYNEQFF. The nucleotide sequence is TGTGCCACCAGTGAAAGGGGGACTTCGCCGTACAATGAGCAGTTCTTC.